A selection of T cell receptor beta chains follows, all from one sample in a study of blood T cell repertoires in COVID-19. Sequencing used immunoSEQ multiplex PCR; TCRdb keeps in-frame clones, though not all of them. The table has tens of thousands of clones, over 80% seen once; the top ten hold over 9.5%. Source material: peripheral blood. These receptors came from a woman aged 70-85 years with active or convalescent COVID-19. Both conserved end residues are part of each CDR3. D genes are given only for firm matches. Clone size is not always given. Where it is, it says once, few, many or a class for expanded clones.

j_call,d_call,clone_size,v_call,cdr3_nt,cdr3_aa
TRBJ1-1,NA,NA,TRBV5-1,TGCGCCAGTCAGGGGCTTACGAACACTGAAGCTTTCTTT,CASQGLTNTEAFF
TRBJ2-7,NA,NA,TRBV14,TGTGCCAGCAGCCAAGGGCCCCTCTTCACCTACGAGCAGTACTTC,CASSQGPLFTYEQYF
TRBJ2-1,TRBD2,once,TRBV19,TGTGCCAGTAGTATGAGCGGGGGCTATTACAATGAGCAGTTCTTC,CASSMSGGYYNEQFF
TRBJ1-4,TRBD1,NA,TRBV11-2,TGTGCCAGCAGCCTAGGGAGGGGACAGGGAGGTGAAAAACTGTTTTTT,CASSLGRGQGGEKLFF
TRBJ1-1,TRBD1,NA,TRBV28,TGTGCCAGCAGTTTCCCTGGACAGGGGAACACTGAAGCTTTCTTT,CASSFPGQGNTEAFF
TRBJ2-7,TRBD1,few,TRBV6-2/TRBV6-3,TGTGCCAGCAGCCTCAACGGACAGGGGTTCGTGGACGAGCAGTACTTC,CASSLNGQGFVDEQYF
TRBJ2-5,NA,NA,TRBV5-1,TGCGCCAGCAGCTTGGTTGGGGGCGAAGAGACCCAGTACTTC,CASSLVGGEETQYF
TRBJ2-1,TRBD1,NA,TRBV7-7,TGTGCTAGCAGCCACGCCGCGGGACAGGGAGGCTACAATGAGCAGTTCTTC,CASSHAAGQGGYNEQFF
TRBJ1-1,TRBD1,NA,TRBV10-2,TGCGCCAGCAGTGAGGGGGACAGGGTCCCCACTGAAGCTTTCTTT,CASSEGDRVPTEAFF
TRBJ1-2,NA,NA,TRBV28,TGTGCCAGCAGTGCCGGGAGCTATGGCTACACCTTC,CASSAGSYGYTF
TRBJ1-2,NA,NA,TRBV2,TGTGCCAGCAGCACTGGCGACGGACATAACTATGGCTACACCTTC,CASSTGDGHNYGYTF
TRBJ2-1,TRBD1,NA,TRBV28,TGTGCCAGCAGCCAGGGGGCTCGCAGAGGGAATGAGCAGTTCTTC,CASSQGARRGNEQFF
TRBJ2-7,NA,NA,TRBV10-3,TGTGCCATCTCTAAGGGGGACGAGCAGTACTTC,CAISKGDEQYF
TRBJ1-5,TRBD1,NA,TRBV16,TGTGCCAGCAGCCGACTCGGGACAGATAGCAATCAGCCCCAGCATTTT,CASSRLGTDSNQPQHF
TRBJ2-2,TRBD2,few,TRBV2,TGTGCCAGCAGGAGACTAGCGGGGGGACCCAACACCGGGGAGCTGTTTTTT,CASRRLAGGPNTGELFF
TRBJ2-1,NA,NA,TRBV13,TGTGCCAGCAGCTTAACGGTTGGAGGGGGGGCCCAGTTCTTC,CASSLTVGGGAQFF
TRBJ2-1,TRBD1,NA,TRBV28,TGTGCCACCGCGACGGGACAGCCCAATGAGCAGTTCTTC,CATATGQPNEQFF
TRBJ2-3,TRBD2,NA,TRBV7-2,TGTGCCAGCAGCTTAGTAGCGGGGGGCCGGGGAGATACGCAGTATTTT,CASSLVAGGRGDTQYF
TRBJ2-7,TRBD2,NA,TRBV5-6,TGTGCCAGCAGCTTGGCCAGCGGCCGGGGGGAGTACTTC,CASSLASGRGEYF
TRBJ2-1,NA,NA,TRBV7-2,TGTGCCAGCAGCTCGCCCAGCAATGAGCAGTTCTTC,CASSSPSNEQFF
TRBJ2-5,TRBD2,NA,TRBV29-1,TGCAGCGTCGGGACTAGCGGGGAGACCCAGTACTTC,CSVGTSGETQYF
TRBJ1-1,NA,NA,TRBV7-2,TGTGCCAGCAGCTTCACTTATAAGTTAGGTGGCAGGGACACTGAAGCTTTCTTT,CASSFTYKLGGRDTEAFF
TRBJ2-7,TRBD1,NA,TRBV3-1/TRBV3-2,TGTGCCAGCAGCCAAGAATGGACAGGGGCCTACGAGCAGTACTTC,CASSQEWTGAYEQYF
TRBJ2-2,NA,NA,TRBV11-3,TGTGCCAGCAGCGCCAGGGGATATGCGAACACCGGGGAGCTGTTTTTT,CASSARGYANTGELFF
TRBJ2-5,NA,once,TRBV5-4,TGTGCCAGCAGCTTGGGGCTTCTAGAAGAGACCCAGTACTTC,CASSLGLLEETQYF
TRBJ2-1,TRBD1,NA,TRBV7-2,TGTGCCAGCAGCTTACGGGACAGGGGGCTCAATGAGCAGTTCTTC,CASSLRDRGLNEQFF
TRBJ2-7,NA,NA,TRBV6-5,TGTGCCAGCAGTTACTCGGGACACGGAATTTACGAGCAGTACTTC,CASSYSGHGIYEQYF
TRBJ1-1,NA,NA,TRBV27,TGTGCCACTCGCGGCAGGGCCCTTGCCGACACTGAAGCTTTCTTT,CATRGRALADTEAFF
TRBJ1-5,TRBD1,NA,TRBV19,TGTGCCAGTAGTTCGAACAGGGGGGCGAGCAATCAGCCCCAGCATTTT,CASSSNRGASNQPQHF
TRBJ1-4,NA,NA,TRBV3-1/TRBV3-2,TGTGCCAGCAGCGAACAGTACCCCCACGAAAAACTGTTTTTT,CASSEQYPHEKLFF
TRBJ2-7,TRBD2,few,TRBV7-2,TGTGCCAGCAGCTTCCCACTAGCGGGGGGAATCTACGAGCAGTACTTC,CASSFPLAGGIYEQYF
TRBJ1-5,TRBD1,NA,TRBV7-8,TGTGCCAGCAGCTTACAGGGGGATAGCAATCAGCCCCAGCATTTT,CASSLQGDSNQPQHF
TRBJ2-5,TRBD2,NA,TRBV5-4,TGTGCCAGCAGCTTGGCCGGGACTAGCGCGGAGACCCAGTACTTC,CASSLAGTSAETQYF
TRBJ2-7,TRBD1,NA,TRBV28,TGTGCCAGCAGCTCATTAATACGCCCTGACAGGGGCTACGAGCAGTACTTC,CASSSLIRPDRGYEQYF
TRBJ1-5,NA,NA,TRBV7-9,TGTGCCAGCAGCTCCCACGAACAGGGACCGCCCCAGCATTTT,CASSSHEQGPPQHF
TRBJ2-3,TRBD2,NA,TRBV7-9,TGTGCCAGCAGCTTAATTCGGGAGGGGCCCACAGATACGCAGTATTTT,CASSLIREGPTDTQYF
TRBJ2-6,NA,NA,TRBV2,TGTGCCAGCAGTAGGTCCCAGGCCCTCGTCCTGACTTTC,CASSRSQALVLTF
TRBJ1-5,NA,NA,TRBV4-2,TGTGCCAGCAGCCAAGCCCAGGCTCAGCCCCAGCATTTT,CASSQAQAQPQHF
TRBJ1-2,TRBD1,NA,TRBV28,TGTGCCAGCAGTAGCACGACAGGGCGAGGTGGCTACACCTTC,CASSSTTGRGGYTF
TRBJ2-2,TRBD1,NA,TRBV5-4,TGTGCCAGCAGCTTCAAACAGGGGGCTGGCGGGGAGCTGTTTTTT,CASSFKQGAGGELFF
TRBJ1-1,TRBD1,NA,TRBV19,TGTGCCAGTAGCCCGACAGGGGGCACTGAAGCTTTCTTT,CASSPTGGTEAFF
TRBJ1-1,TRBD1,NA,TRBV5-1,TGCGCCAGCAGCTCCCGGGACAGGGTCACTGAAGCTTTCTTT,CASSSRDRVTEAFF
TRBJ2-7,TRBD2,NA,TRBV5-6,TGTGCCAGCAGCCAGAGACTAGCGGGGGGCCATCTCTCCTACGAGCAGTACTTC,CASSQRLAGGHLSYEQYF
TRBJ1-2,NA,few,TRBV28,TGTGCCAGCAGTTTATCAGGGTATGGCTACACCTTC,CASSLSGYGYTF
TRBJ1-2,NA,NA,TRBV13,TGTGCCAGCAGCTTGACAAGTACGAACTATGGCTACACCTTC,CASSLTSTNYGYTF
TRBJ2-7,NA,NA,TRBV6-5,TGTGCCAGTGGACAGCCTTCCCCTTACGAGCAGTACTTC,CASGQPSPYEQYF
TRBJ2-3,NA,few,TRBV7-9,TGTGCCAGCAGCCACGACTACACAGATACGCAGTATTTT,CASSHDYTDTQYF
TRBJ1-5,NA,few,TRBV7-2,TGTGCCAGCAGCTTGGGGGCGCGACAGCCCCAGCATTTT,CASSLGARQPQHF
TRBJ1-1,TRBD1,NA,TRBV5-6,TGTGCCAGCACTACCACCCCGGACAGGGTGGGAATCGACACTTTCTTT,CASTTTPDRVGIDTFF
TRBJ1-1,TRBD1,few,TRBV5-1,TGCGCCAGCAGCACGGGGACAGCATCGCTCACTGAAGCTTTCTTT,CASSTGTASLTEAFF
TRBJ2-6,TRBD1,NA,TRBV20-1,TGCAGTGCTAGTCGGGACAGGGGGCAGGGGGCCAACGTCCTGACTTTC,CSASRDRGQGANVLTF
TRBJ2-7,TRBD1,once,TRBV19,TGTGCCAGTAGCCCTACTCCCGGGACAGGTTACGAGCAGTACTTC,CASSPTPGTGYEQYF
TRBJ2-5,NA,NA,TRBV5-8,TGTGCCAGCAGCGCCGGTGGGGGGTCCCAGTACTTC,CASSAGGGSQYF
TRBJ1-2,NA,NA,TRBV7-9,TGTGCCAGCACCCAAATACAGGGAACTGGCTACACCTTC,CASTQIQGTGYTF